The text below deals with one T cell receptor beta chain. CDR1 LNHNV and CDR2 YYDKDF come from the germline V gene (reference sequence). The V gene end was trimmed by 2 bases and the J gene end by 2 bases; junction bases not matched to a gene: 8. The CDR3 loop spans 16 amino acids. In the authors' methods: Nucleated cell number was recorded as an estimate derived from reference gene primer amplification. TCRdb keeps only in-frame clones here, not all; method: immunoSEQ multiplex PCR. That table supplies the V and J calls and clone size; D and trimming were determined from the DNA. The top ten hold 4% to 6% of the sample, which has 200,000 or so clones, approximately 85% seen once. These data come from a study of blood T cell repertoires in COVID-19. Whole-study context: There were acute and convalescent COVID-19 samples, and they came from the United States, Italy and Spain. T cells, B-cell-depleted T cells, or PBMCs provided the cDNA or gDNA that served as material.

The chain has TRBV15 and TRBJ2-5; TRBD1 matches at 7 bases. The clonotype comes from a woman in her seventies with active or convalescent COVID-19. Sequenced: peripheral blood. CDR3 bases: TGTGCCACCAGCAGACATGCCGGGACAGCTCAAGAGACCCAGTACTTC. Translating gives CATSRHAGTAQETQYF.